The clone carrying this T cell receptor (beta chain) was detected ten times or more. The data are from a study of metastatic and nonmetastatic thyroid tumors. Whole-study context: Repertoire comparison spanned blood and tumor or nodule tissue of malignant and benign thyroid patients.

Treatment of any kind had been given to no patient before thyroid surgery. The CDR3 covers 20 residues. Looked up from germline, CDR1 is SGHTA and CDR2 is FQGNSA. V shed 2 bases and J 5 bases; nucleotides not matched to a gene: 23. In the source study's methods: Between-group CDR3 differences, defined by clinicopathological status, yielded a distant-metastasis classifier for papillary thyroid cancer. TCRdb re-processed the PCR reads through MiXCR. It is TCRdb's table, rather than the study itself, that gives the V and J calls and clone size. Of roughly 59,000 clones in the sample, 15% to 20% were seen once.

This chain joins TRBV7-2 and TRBJ1-2; 7 nucleotides line up with TRBD1. Material: blood. The receptor was isolated from a male donor with papillary thyroid cancer or a benign thyroid nodule (not recorded which). Some clones in this sample may be carry-over from other donors' samples. The CDR3 protein is CASSLSGAGTEASGLYGYTF. CDR3 DNA sequence: TGTGCCAGCAGCTTATCGGGGGCCGGGACAGAGGCTTCGGGACTATATGGCTACACCTTC.